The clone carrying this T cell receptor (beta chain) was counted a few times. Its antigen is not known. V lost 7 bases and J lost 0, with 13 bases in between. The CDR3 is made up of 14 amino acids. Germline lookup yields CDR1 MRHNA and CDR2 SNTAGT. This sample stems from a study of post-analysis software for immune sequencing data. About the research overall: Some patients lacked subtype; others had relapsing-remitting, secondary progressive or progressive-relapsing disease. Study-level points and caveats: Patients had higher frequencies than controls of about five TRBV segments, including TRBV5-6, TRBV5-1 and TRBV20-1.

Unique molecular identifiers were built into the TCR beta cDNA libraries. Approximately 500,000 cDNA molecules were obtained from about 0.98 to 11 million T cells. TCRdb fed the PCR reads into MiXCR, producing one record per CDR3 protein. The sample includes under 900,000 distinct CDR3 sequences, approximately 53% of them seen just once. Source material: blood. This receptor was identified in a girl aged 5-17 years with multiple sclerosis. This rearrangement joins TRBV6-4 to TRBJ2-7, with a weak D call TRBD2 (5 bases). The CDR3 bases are TGTGCCAGCAAGAGGGATTGGGCCTCCTACGAGCAGTACTTC. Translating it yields CASKRDWASYEQYF.